This record looks at one T cell receptor beta chain sequence and its context. The antigen is unknown. The assay was immunoSEQ multiplex PCR, and TCRdb's table has in-frame clones only and misses some. The sample comprises about 140,000 clones, 80% to 90% of which are singletons, and almost 8% rests with the top ten. The sample belongs to a study of cytomegalovirus exposure and HLA in healthy donors. Study-wide points: Cytomegalovirus association was listed for 164 TCR beta chains.

The CDR3 runs to 15 residues. CDR1 PRHDT and CDR2 FYEKMQ come from the germline V gene (reference sequence). V lost 2 bases to trimming and J lost 4 bases; unmatched junction nucleotides: 5. Among the approximately 110 subjects of the validation cohort, separate from the approximately 660-subject first cohort, were the donors. Input material: PBMCs. The chain couples TRBV13 to TRBJ1-5; the match to TRBD1 covers 7 bases. The sequence derives from a woman aged 18-29 years in good health and CMV-seropositive. The CDR3 DNA follows: TGTGCCAGCAGCTTAAGGGGACAGATGAATCAGCCCCAGCATTTT. Translating it yields CASSLRGQMNQPQHF. The whole variable domain, remainder taken from reference TRBV13 and TRBJ1-5, is AAGVIQSPRHLIKEKRETATLKCYPIPRHDTVYWYQQGPGQDPQFLISFYEKMQSDKGSIPDRFSAQQFSDYHSELNMSSLELGDSALYFCASSLRGQMNQPQHFGDGTRLSIL.